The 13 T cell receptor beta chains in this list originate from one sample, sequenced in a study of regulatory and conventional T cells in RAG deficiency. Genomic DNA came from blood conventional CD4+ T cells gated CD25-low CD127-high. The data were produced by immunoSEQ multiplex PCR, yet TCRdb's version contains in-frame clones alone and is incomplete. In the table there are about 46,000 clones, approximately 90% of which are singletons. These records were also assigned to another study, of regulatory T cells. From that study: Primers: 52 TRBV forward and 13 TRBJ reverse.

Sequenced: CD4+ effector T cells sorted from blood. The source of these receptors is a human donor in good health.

The CDR3 sequence is CASSLAPGQGADTQYF. CDR3 DNA sequence: TGTGCCAGCAGCTTAGCACCGGGACAGGGGGCAGATACGCAGTATTTT. The chain uses TRBV7-2 and TRBJ2-3, with 11 bases fitting TRBD1. With 0 bases clipped from V and 4 bases from J, the junction kept 3 bases outside the gene matches. This CDR3 is 16 amino acids long. The germline CDR1 and CDR2 sequences are SGHTA and FQGNSA.

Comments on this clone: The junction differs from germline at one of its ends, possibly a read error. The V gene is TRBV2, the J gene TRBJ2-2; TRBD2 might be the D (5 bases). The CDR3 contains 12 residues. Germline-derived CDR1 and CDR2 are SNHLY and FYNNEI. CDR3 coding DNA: TGTGCCAGCAGGCAGAACACCGGGGAGCCGTTTTTT. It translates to CASRQNTGEPFF.

The CDR3 is CASSPSGRVYNEQFF. The DNA of the CDR3 is TGTGCCAGCAGCCCAAGCGGGAGGGTCTACAATGAGCAGTTCTTC. This chain connects TRBV6-5 to TRBJ2-1, with 10 bases fitting TRBD2. V was pared by 6 bases and J by 3 bases, with 5 bases of the junction left unmatched. There are 15 residues in the CDR3. CDR1 and CDR2 from the germline V gene are MNHEY and SVGAGI.

The CDR3 sequence: CAWSVGGGLEAFF. DNA of the CDR3: TGTGCCTGGAGTGTTGGGGGGGGTTTGGAAGCTTTCTTT. The rearrangement uses TRBV30 and TRBJ1-1, with D possibly being TRBD1 (5 bases). The CDR3 is 13 amino acids. V lost 0 bases to trimming and J lost 8 bases, with 13 bases between them. CDR1 and CDR2 (germline): GTSNPN, SVGIG (reference sequence).

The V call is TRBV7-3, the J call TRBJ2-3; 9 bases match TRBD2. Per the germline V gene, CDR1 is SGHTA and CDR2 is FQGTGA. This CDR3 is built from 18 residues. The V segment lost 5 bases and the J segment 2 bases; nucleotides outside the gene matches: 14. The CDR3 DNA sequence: TGTGCCAGCAGCCCTAAGGCGGGGGCTAGCGGGACCACAGATACGCAGTATTTT. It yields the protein CASSPKAGASGTTDTQYF.

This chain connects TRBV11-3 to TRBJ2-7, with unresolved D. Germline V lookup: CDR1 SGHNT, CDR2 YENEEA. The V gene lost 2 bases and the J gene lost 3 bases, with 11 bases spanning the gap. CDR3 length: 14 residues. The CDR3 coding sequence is TGTGCCAGCAGCTTATCGGGCTCTAGCTACGAGCAGTACTTC. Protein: CASSLSGSSYEQYF.

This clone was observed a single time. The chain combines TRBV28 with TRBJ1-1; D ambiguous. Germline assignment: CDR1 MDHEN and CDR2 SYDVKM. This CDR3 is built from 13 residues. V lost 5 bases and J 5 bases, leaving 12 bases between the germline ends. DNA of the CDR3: TGTGCCAGCAGTGGCCCTTGGCCAACTGAAGCTTTCTTT. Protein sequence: CASSGPWPTEAFF.

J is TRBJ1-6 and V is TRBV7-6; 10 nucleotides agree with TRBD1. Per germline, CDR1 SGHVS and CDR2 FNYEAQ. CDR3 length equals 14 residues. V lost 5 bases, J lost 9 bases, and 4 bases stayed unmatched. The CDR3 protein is CASSQGQGGSPLHF. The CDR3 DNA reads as TGTGCCAGCAGCCAAGGACAGGGGGGTTCACCCCTCCACTTT.

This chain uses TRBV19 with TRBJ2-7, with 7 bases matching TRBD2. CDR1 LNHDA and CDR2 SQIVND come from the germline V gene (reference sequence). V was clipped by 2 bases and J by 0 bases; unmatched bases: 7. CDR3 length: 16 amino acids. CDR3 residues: CASSILASGDSYEQYF. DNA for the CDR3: TGTGCCAGTAGTATATTGGCTAGCGGTGACTCCTACGAGCAGTACTTC.

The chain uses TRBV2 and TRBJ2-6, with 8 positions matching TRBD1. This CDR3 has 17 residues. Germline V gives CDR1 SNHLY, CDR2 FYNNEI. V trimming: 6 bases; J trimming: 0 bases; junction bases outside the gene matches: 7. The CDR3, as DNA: TGTGCCAGCAGAACGGACAGGGTCCTCTCTGGGGCCAACGTCCTGACTTTC. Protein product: CASRTDRVLSGANVLTF. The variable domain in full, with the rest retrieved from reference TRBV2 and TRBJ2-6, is EPEVTQTPSHQVTQMGQEVILRCVPISNHLYFYWYRQILGQKVEFLVSFYNNEISEKSEIFDDQFSVERPDGSNFTLKIRSTKLEDSAMYFCASRTDRVLSGANVLTFGAGSRLTVL.

The CDR3 sequence is CASSSRDNLNNEQFF. CDR3 DNA: TGCGCCAGCAGCTCCCGGGACAACCTCAACAATGAGCAGTTCTTC. This rearrangement joins TRBV5-1 to TRBJ2-1; a weak D match, TRBD1 (6 bases). CDR1 and CDR2 (germline): SGHRS, YFSETQ. The CDR3 totals 15 residues. V was shortened by 3 bases and J by 5 bases, with 15 bases between the two germline ends.

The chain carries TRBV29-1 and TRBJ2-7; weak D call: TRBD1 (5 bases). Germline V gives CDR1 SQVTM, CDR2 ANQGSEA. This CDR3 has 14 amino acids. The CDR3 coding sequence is TGCACCGAAATTAACGCAGGGTATGAAGACGAGCAGTACTTC. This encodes CTEINAGYEDEQYF.

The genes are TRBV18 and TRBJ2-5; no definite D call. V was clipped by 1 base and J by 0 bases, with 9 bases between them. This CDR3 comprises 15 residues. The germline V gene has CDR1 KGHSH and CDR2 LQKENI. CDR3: CASSPRAANQETQYF. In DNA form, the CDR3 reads TGTGCCAGCTCACCACGGGCAGCAAACCAAGAGACCCAGTACTTC.